This T cell receptor (beta chain) derives from a study of T cells in women clearing cervical HPV infection. Study-level points and caveats: Cases and controls were distinguished at AUC around 0.8 by richness and V genes.

Cervical HPV DNA detected by MY09/MY11 PCR, typed by dot-blot. Of note for this clone: Its antigen is currently unknown. The read gets to within 3 residues of the CDR3 end, and the germline J gene fills in the rest.

Germline values: CDR1 GTSNPN, CDR2 SVGIG (reference sequence). This CDR3 contains 16 residues. immunoSEQ multiplex PCR used an average of approximately 1,300 ng genomic DNA. The method was immunoSEQ multiplex PCR; TCRdb's version includes in-frame clones alone and lacks a portion of them. The specimen's table records tens of thousands of clones. This sequence originates from a woman between 18 and 70 years old with a cervical HPV16 infection that either progressed to CIN3+ or cleared (not recorded which). Sequenced material: blood buffy coat. The rearrangement links TRBV30 to TRBJ1-4; possibly TRBD1 for D (6 bases). CDR3 bases read: TGTGCCTGGACACAGGGTGGGATCTCTGGGGCCAACGTA. Encoded protein: CAWTQGGISGANV. From start to end, the CDR3 is CAWTQGGISGANVLFF. The full variable domain, with the rest looked up from reference TRBV30 and TRBJ1-4, is SQTIHQWPATLVQPVGSPLSLECTVEGTSNPNLYWYRQAAGRGLQLLFYSVGIGQISSEVPQNLSASRPQDRQFILSSKKLLLSDSGFYLCAWTQGGISGANVLFFGSGTQLSVL.